This TCR beta chain was profiled in a study of cytotoxic CD8 clonotypes in ibrutinib-treated CLL. CDR3 length equals 14 residues. CDR1 SNHLY and CDR2 FYNNEI come from the germline V gene. The V end lost 6 bases, the J end lost 0 bases, and 9 bases lay between the germline ends. About this clone itself: Its cognate antigen is unknown.

Study outcomes and limitations: Under treatment, the uncommon public clonotypes either contracted or remained stable.

TCRdb keeps only in-frame clones here, not all; method: immunoSEQ multiplex PCR. This sample carries hundreds of thousands of clones, 67% of them seen once, and the ten largest clones take around 6.5%. The sequence derives from a human donor with chronic lymphocytic leukemia. The starting material was PBMCs, obtained after 36 months of ibrutinib treatment. V and J are TRBV2 and TRBJ1-5, with D unclear. In DNA form, the CDR3 reads TGTGCCAGCAGCAGGCACTATAGCAATCAGCCCCAGCATTTT. Protein product: CASSRHYSNQPQHF.